The clone carrying this T cell receptor (beta chain) was seen a handful of times. The sample belongs to a study of tumor-infiltrating lymphocytes in primary liver carcinoma. Study in general: Regardless of tissue type, samples showed similar yields of roughly 3.5 to 7.5 million productive TCRbeta reads.

The CDR3 covers 14 residues. Germline V gives CDR1 SGHRS, CDR2 YFSETQ. Trimming at V came to 4 bases and at J to 8 bases, leaving 4 bases not matched to a gene. From unsorted bulk tissue weighing roughly 18-31 mg, DNA and RNA were co-extracted. Total RNA amounting to approximately 460 ng was the source from which TCR beta cDNA was made with a constant-region primer. Nested multiplex PCR, run for three rounds with slightly modified ARM-PCR, yielded TCR beta libraries. TRBV1-TRBV30 forward primers paired with a C-beta reverse primer were used in the first two PCR rounds, which ran around 10 cycles each. TCRdb recomputed calls from the multiplex PCR reads with MiXCR, one row per CDR3 protein. The sample lists some 94,000 distinct CDR3 sequences; about three quarters were seen once.

Sequencing was carried out using liver tumor tissue from sampling region 5. The subset denotes: tumor region T5, tumor centre. The rearrangement links TRBV5-1 to TRBJ1-4; 11 bases map to TRBD1. The receptor was derived from a woman in her sixties with primary liver carcinoma and hepatitis B virus infection. The CDR3 spells CASSPGQGVEKLFF. The CDR3 DNA sequence: TGCGCCAGCAGCCCGGGACAGGGGGTCGAAAAACTGTTTTTT.